The subject of this entry is one T cell receptor beta chain. Antigen specificity is unknown. This sample was taken from a study of cytomegalovirus exposure and HLA in healthy donors. Study in general: Falling in the Caucasian-associated ancestry cluster were 65% to 90% of approximately 410 genotyped donors.

Study-level points and caveats: Sequencing had likely introduced a cluster of highly shared sequence variants as an artifact.

Primers included in the PCR were 60 Vbeta and 13 Jbeta primers. The method was immunoSEQ multiplex PCR; TCRdb's version includes in-frame clones alone and lacks a portion of them. The data hold more than 90,000 clones, with under 85% observed a single time. CDR3 length: 14 residues. Trimming at V came to 5 bases and at J to 11 bases, leaving 9 bases not matched to a gene. Germline V gene sequence: CDR1 MNHEY, CDR2 SVGAGI. This sequence joins TRBV6-5 and TRBJ1-4, with 9 bases lining up with TRBD1. This TCR was sampled from a man aged 40-55 years in good health and CMV-seronegative. Source material: PBMCs. The CDR3 protein is CASSVPGQGGKLFF. The CDR3 DNA reads TGTGCCAGCAGTGTCCCGGGACAGGGTGGGAAACTGTTTTTT.